A selection of T cell receptor beta chains follows, all from one sample in a study of cytotoxic CD8 clonotypes in ibrutinib-treated CLL. Method: immunoSEQ multiplex PCR; TCRdb's copy keeps in-frame clones and lacks some. The repertoire consists of about 160,000 clones, with 81% occurring once and the leading ten covering about 1.9%. The sequencing here drew on PBMCs, taken after 12 months of ibrutinib treatment. These receptor sequences come from a human donor with chronic lymphocytic leukemia. The CDR3 runs from the conserved cysteine through the conserved F or W. D genes are given only for firm matches. The size entry is marked missing in some rows and otherwise reads once, few, many or a size class.

d_gene,v_gene,abundance,j_gene,CDR3aa,CDR3nt
.,TRBV7-3,few,TRBJ1-1,CASSRESNTEAFF,TGTGCCAGCAGCCGCGAATCGAACACTGAAGCTTTCTTT
.,TRBV19,.,TRBJ2-1,CASSTIRQGGNEQFF,TGTGCCAGTAGTACTATCCGACAGGGAGGAAATGAGCAGTTCTTC
.,TRBV7-2,.,TRBJ2-3,CASSLGVGWGDTQYF,TGTGCCAGCAGCTTAGGGGTGGGTTGGGGAGATACGCAGTATTTT
TRBD1,TRBV7-9,.,TRBJ2-2,CASSSRTGDHRNTGELFF,TGTGCCAGCAGCTCCCGGACAGGGGACCATAGAAACACCGGGGAGCTGTTTTTT
.,TRBV30,.,TRBJ1-4,CAWSVLKGPNEKLFF,TGTGCCTGGAGTGTATTGAAGGGCCCGAATGAAAAACTGTTTTTT
.,TRBV10-3,.,TRBJ2-3,CAISEFLRGLDTQYF,TGTGCCATCAGTGAGTTTTTAAGGGGCTTGGATACGCAGTATTTT
.,TRBV2,.,TRBJ1-1,CASNPDEGNTEAFF,TGTGCCAGCAACCCCGACGAAGGGAACACTGAAGCTTTCTTT
TRBD2,TRBV4-3,.,TRBJ2-2,CASSSMAGGITGELFF,TGCGCCAGCAGCTCAATGGCGGGAGGGATCACCGGGGAGCTGTTTTTT
.,TRBV7-9,few,TRBJ1-6,CASSLIGSPLHF,TGTGCCAGCAGCTTAATTGGTTCACCCCTCCACTTT
.,TRBV10-3,.,TRBJ2-2,CAITQTGSYTGELFF,TGTGCCATCACCCAAACCGGGTCGTACACCGGGGAGCTGTTTTTT
TRBD2,TRBV4-2,.,TRBJ2-1,CASSQDQRGSYNEQFF,TGTGCCAGCAGCCAAGACCAGCGGGGCTCGTACAATGAGCAGTTCTTC
.,TRBV18,.,TRBJ2-5,CASSPPWGAQETQYF,TGTGCCAGCTCACCCCCGTGGGGGGCCCAGGAGACCCAGTACTTC
.,TRBV4-2,.,TRBJ2-5,CASSPGGSRAQETQYF,TGTGCCAGCAGCCCCGGTGGTAGTAGGGCCCAAGAGACCCAGTACTTC
TRBD2,TRBV9,.,TRBJ2-7,CASSPPSGGAEEQYF,TGTGCCAGCAGCCCTCCCAGCGGGGGGGCAGAGGAGCAGTACTTC
.,TRBV9,.,TRBJ1-4,CASSQSTGSGNEKLFF,TGTGCCAGCAGCCAGTCTACAGGGTCGGGTAATGAAAAACTGTTTTTT
.,TRBV25-1,.,TRBJ1-4,CASSEGRTENEKLFF,TGTGCCAGCAGTGAAGGAAGGACAGAAAATGAAAAACTGTTTTTT
TRBD1,TRBV5-4,once,TRBJ1-1,CASSSPDREGEAFF,TGTGCCAGCAGCTCACCTGACAGGGAAGGTGAAGCTTTCTTT
.,TRBV18,.,TRBJ2-7,CASSPQGGPYEQYF,TGTGCCAGCTCACCCCAGGGGGGTCCCTACGAGCAGTACTTC
.,TRBV4-3,once,TRBJ1-3,CASSRQASSVNTIYF,TGCGCCAGCAGCCGACAGGCGTCCTCTGTGAACACCATATATTTT
.,TRBV28,.,TRBJ1-1,CASTGYTNTEAFF,TGTGCCAGCACGGGGTATACGAACACTGAAGCTTTCTTT
TRBD2,TRBV6-6,.,TRBJ2-3,CASSSGRATDTQYF,TGTGCCAGCAGTAGCGGGAGGGCCACAGATACGCAGTATTTT
.,TRBV18,.,TRBJ2-5,CASSPTWGQETQYF,TGTGCCAGCTCGCCGACATGGGGCCAAGAGACCCAGTACTTC
.,TRBV19,.,TRBJ1-4,CASTAAAFNEKLFF,TGTGCCAGTACCGCGGCCGCATTTAATGAAAAACTGTTTTTT
.,TRBV6-1,.,TRBJ2-5,CASSDFRQGRRETQYF,TGTGCCAGCAGTGATTTTAGGCAGGGCCGTCGGGAGACCCAGTACTTC
TRBD2,TRBV7-2,few,TRBJ2-7,CASSSSGGALEQYF,TGTGCCAGCAGTTCTAGCGGGGGGGCCTTGGAGCAGTACTTC
TRBD1,TRBV18,.,TRBJ2-7,CASSPQKGALYEQYF,TGTGCCAGCTCACCACAGAAGGGGGCCCTATACGAGCAGTACTTC
TRBD1,TRBV7-2,.,TRBJ1-4,CASSWYRGSANEKLFF,TGTGCCAGCAGCTGGTACAGGGGAAGCGCTAATGAAAAACTGTTTTTT
TRBD2,TRBV2,once,TRBJ2-3,CASIERGGWDTQYF,TGTGCCAGCATTGAGCGGGGGGGTTGGGATACGCAGTATTTT
.,TRBV9,once,TRBJ1-4,CASSPTGSNEKLFF,TGTGCCAGCAGCCCCACCGGGAGTAATGAAAAACTGTTTTTT
TRBD1,TRBV7-2,.,TRBJ2-2,CASSYRDRARAGELFF,TGTGCCAGCAGTTACCGGGACAGGGCTAGGGCCGGGGAGCTGTTTTTT
.,TRBV28,.,TRBJ2-3,CASRVGYSSTDTQYF,TGTGCCAGTCGGGTGGGCTACTCTAGCACAGATACGCAGTATTTT
.,TRBV9,.,TRBJ2-2,CASQPRGGRNTGELFF,TGTGCCAGCCAACCGAGGGGGGGGCGAAACACCGGGGAGCTGTTTTTT
TRBD2,TRBV4-3,once,TRBJ2-6,CASSQDSGLVSLRTNVLTF,TGCGCCAGCAGCCAAGATTCGGGACTAGTCTCGCTCAGGACCAACGTCCTGACTTTC
.,TRBV19,once,TRBJ2-2,CASNGLLNTGELFF,TGTGCCAGTAACGGACTGTTGAACACCGGGGAGCTGTTTTTT
TRBD1,TRBV6-1,.,TRBJ2-7,CASSRGLRYEQYF,TGTGCCAGCAGCAGGGGGCTACGCTACGAGCAGTACTTC
TRBD1,TRBV7-8,once,TRBJ2-2,CASRDPGQVNTGELFF,TGTGCCAGCAGAGATCCGGGACAGGTCAACACCGGGGAGCTGTTTTTT
.,TRBV18,few,TRBJ2-7,CASSPPTRAYEQYF,TGTGCCAGCTCACCACCGACCAGGGCCTACGAGCAGTACTTC
.,TRBV6-5,.,TRBJ2-1,CASRVENEQFF,TGTGCCAGCAGAGTAGAAAATGAGCAGTTCTTC
.,TRBV5-1,.,TRBJ1-1,CASSLQAGLDTEAFF,TGCGCCAGCAGCTTGCAGGCGGGGTTGGACACTGAAGCTTTCTTT
.,TRBV28,.,TRBJ2-2,CASGEGWTGELFF,TGTGCCAGCGGAGAAGGGTGGACCGGGGAGCTGTTTTTT
.,TRBV5-6,.,TRBJ1-4,CASSPRGLTNEKLFF,TGTGCCAGCAGCCCCCGAGGGTTGACTAATGAAAAACTGTTTTTT